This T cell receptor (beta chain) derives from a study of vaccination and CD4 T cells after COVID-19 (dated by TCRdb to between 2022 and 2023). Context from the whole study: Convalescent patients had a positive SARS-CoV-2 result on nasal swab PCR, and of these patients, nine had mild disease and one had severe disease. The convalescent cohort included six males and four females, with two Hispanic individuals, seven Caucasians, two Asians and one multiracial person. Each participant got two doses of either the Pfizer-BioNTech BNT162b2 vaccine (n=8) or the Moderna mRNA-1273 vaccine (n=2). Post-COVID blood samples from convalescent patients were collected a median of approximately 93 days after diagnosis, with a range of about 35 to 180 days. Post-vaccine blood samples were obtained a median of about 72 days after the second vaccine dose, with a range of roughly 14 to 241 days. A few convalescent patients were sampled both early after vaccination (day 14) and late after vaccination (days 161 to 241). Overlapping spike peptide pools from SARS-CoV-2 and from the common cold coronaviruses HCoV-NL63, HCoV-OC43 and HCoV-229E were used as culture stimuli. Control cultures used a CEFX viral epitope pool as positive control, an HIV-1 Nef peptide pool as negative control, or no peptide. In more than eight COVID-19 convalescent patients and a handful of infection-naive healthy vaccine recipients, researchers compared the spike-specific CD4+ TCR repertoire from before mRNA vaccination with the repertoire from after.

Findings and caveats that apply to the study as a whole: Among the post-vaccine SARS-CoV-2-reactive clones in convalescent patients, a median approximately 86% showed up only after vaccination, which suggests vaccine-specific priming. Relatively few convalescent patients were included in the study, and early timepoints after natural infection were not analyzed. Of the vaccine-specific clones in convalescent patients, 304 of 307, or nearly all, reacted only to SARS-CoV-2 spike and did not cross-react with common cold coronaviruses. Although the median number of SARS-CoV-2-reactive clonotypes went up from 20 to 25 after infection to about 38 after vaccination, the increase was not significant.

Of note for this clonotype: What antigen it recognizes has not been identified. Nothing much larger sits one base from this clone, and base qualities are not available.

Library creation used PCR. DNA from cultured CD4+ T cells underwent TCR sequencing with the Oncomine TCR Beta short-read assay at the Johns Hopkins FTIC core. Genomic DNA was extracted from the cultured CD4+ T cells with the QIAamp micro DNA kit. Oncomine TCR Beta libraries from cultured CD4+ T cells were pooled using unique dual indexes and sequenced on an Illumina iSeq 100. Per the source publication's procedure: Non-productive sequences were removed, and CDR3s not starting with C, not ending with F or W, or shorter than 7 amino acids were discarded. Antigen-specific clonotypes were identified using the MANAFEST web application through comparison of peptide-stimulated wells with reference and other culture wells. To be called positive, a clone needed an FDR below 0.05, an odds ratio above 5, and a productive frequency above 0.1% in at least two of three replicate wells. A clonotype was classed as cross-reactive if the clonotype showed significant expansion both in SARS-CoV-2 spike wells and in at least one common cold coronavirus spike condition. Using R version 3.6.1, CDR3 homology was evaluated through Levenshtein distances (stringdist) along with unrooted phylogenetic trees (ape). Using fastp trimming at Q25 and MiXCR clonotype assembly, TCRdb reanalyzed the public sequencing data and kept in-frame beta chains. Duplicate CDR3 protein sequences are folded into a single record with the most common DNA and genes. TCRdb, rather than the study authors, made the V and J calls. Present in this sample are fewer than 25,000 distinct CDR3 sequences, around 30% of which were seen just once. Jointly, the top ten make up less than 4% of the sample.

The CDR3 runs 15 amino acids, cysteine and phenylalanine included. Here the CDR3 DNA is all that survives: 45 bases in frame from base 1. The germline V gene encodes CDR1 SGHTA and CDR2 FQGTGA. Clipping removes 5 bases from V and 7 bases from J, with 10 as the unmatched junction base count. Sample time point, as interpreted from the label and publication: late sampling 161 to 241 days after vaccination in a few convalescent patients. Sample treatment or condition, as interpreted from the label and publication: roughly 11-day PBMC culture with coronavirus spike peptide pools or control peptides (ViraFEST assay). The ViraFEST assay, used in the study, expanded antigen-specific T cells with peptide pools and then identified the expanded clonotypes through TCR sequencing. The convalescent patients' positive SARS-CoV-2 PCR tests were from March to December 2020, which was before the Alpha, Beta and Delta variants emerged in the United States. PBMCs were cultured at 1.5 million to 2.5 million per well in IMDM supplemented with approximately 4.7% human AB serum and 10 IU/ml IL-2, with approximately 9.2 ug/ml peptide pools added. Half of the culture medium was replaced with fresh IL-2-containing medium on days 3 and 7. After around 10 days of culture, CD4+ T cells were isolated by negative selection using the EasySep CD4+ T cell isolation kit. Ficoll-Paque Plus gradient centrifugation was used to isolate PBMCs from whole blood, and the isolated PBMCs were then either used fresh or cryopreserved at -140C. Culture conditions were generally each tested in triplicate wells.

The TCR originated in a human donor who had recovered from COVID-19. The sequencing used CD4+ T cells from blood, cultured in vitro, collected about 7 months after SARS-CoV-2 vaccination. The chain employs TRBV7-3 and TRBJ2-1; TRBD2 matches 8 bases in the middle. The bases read TGTGCCAGCAGCGCTACTAGCGGCCGGGGGAATGAGCAGTTCTTC. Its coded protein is CASSATSGRGNEQFF.